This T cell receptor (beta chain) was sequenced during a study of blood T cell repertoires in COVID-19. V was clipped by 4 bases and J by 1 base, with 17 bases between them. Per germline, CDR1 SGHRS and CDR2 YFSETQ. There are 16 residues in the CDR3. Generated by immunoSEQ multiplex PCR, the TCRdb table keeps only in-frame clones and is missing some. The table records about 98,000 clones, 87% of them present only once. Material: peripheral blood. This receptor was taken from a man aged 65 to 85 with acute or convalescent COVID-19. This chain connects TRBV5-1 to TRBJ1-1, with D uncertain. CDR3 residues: CASSGGLGDSNTEAFF. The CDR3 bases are TGCGCCAGCAGCGGAGGGTTGGGAGACTCGAACACTGAAGCTTTCTTT.